Given below is one TCR beta chain in context. Its antigen is still unknown. These data come from a study of post-analysis software for immune sequencing data. Across the study: Patients with relapsing-remitting, secondary progressive and progressive-relapsing multiple sclerosis courses were all represented.

The junction had 11 bases not matched to a gene; V was cut back by 3 bases and J by 8 bases. Germline CDR1 is DFQATT and CDR2 is SNEGSKA (reference sequence). This CDR3 spans 15 amino acids. Study-level findings and limits: Compared against controls, patients with multiple sclerosis displayed significantly lower normalized Chao1 diversity. Relative to controls, patients had about 5 TRBV segments at higher frequency, with TRBV5-6, TRBV5-1 and TRBV20-1 among these. With F measure, samples from one preparation batch clustered together strongly.

Researchers reported that TCR beta cDNA libraries carried unique molecular identifiers. A population of roughly 0.9 to 11 million T cells gave rise to 400,000 to 550,000 cDNA molecules. MiXCR, applied by TCRdb to the PCR reads, yields one record per CDR3 protein. Of about 540,000 distinct CDR3 sequences in the sample, around 31% are singletons; the top ten hold 4.5% to 7.5%. The V gene is TRBV20-1, the J gene TRBJ2-1; 9 bases fit TRBD2. This TCR came from a girl aged 2-17 years with multiple sclerosis. The sequencing input was blood. The CDR3 sequence is CSASRVGGGAHEQFF. The DNA of the CDR3 is TGCAGTGCTAGTAGGGTCGGCGGGGGGGCCCATGAGCAGTTCTTC.